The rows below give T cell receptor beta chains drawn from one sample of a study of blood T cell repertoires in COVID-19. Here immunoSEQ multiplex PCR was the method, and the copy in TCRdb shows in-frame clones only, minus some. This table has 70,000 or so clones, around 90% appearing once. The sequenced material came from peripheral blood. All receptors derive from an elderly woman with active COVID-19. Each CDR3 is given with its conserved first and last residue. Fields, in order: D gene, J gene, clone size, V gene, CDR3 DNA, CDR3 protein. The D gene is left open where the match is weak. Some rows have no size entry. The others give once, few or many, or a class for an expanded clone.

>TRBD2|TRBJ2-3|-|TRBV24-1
TGTGCCACCAGTGCGGGGACTAGCGGGAGAACAGATACGCAGTATTTT
CATSAGTSGRTDTQYF
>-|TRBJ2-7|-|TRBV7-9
TGTGCCTTACAACCCCAGGGGGGACCCTACGAGCAGTACTTC
CALQPQGGPYEQYF
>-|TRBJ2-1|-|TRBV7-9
TGTGCCAGCAGCTTAGGAGTTGATGAGCAGTTCTTC
CASSLGVDEQFF
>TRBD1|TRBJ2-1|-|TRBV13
TGTGCCAGCAGCTTAGCAGGGGGCGAGGCTAGCGATTACAATGAGCAGTTCTTC
CASSLAGGEASDYNEQFF
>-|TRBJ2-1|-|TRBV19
TGTGCCAGTAGTAGATCCTCCGGGAGCCCCTACAATGAGCAGTTCTTC
CASSRSSGSPYNEQFF
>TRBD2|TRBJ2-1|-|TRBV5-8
TGTGCCAGCAGCCTGTGGACTAGCGGACAGTACTTGTACAATGAGCAGTTCTTC
CASSLWTSGQYLYNEQFF
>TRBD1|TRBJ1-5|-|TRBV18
TGTGCCAGCTCACAGACAGGGGATAGCAATCAGCCCCAGCATTTT
CASSQTGDSNQPQHF
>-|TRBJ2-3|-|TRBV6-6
TGTGCCAGCACCCTTGACAGAGACCTCACAGATACGCAGTATTTT
CASTLDRDLTDTQYF
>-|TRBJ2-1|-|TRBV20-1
TGCAGTGCTAGTCGCCCAGAGACTAGAAACTACAATGAGCAGTTCTTC
CSASRPETRNYNEQFF
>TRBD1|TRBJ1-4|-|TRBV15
TGTGCCACCAGCAGACCTGGACAGGGGAGTGAAGAAAAACTGTTTTTT
CATSRPGQGSEEKLFF
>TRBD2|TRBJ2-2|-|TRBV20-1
TGCAGTGCTAGTCTGGCTAGCGGGAAAGGGTTTGCCGGGGAGCTGTTTTTT
CSASLASGKGFAGELFF
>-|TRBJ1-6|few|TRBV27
TGTGCCAGCCGTCCTGACACCTCGTTTAATTCACCCCTCCACTTT
CASRPDTSFNSPLHF
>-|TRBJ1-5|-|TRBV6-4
TGTGCCAGCAGTGAAACCGGCGGTTTCAATCAGCCCCAGCATTTT
CASSETGGFNQPQHF
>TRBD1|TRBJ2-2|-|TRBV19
TGTGCCAGTAGTCCGACAGGGATGGCCACCGGGGAGCTGTTTTTT
CASSPTGMATGELFF
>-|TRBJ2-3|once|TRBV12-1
TGTGCCAGCAGCCCCCGGGCCGGGAGGTTAGATACGCAGTATTTT
CASSPRAGRLDTQYF
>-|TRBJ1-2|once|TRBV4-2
TGTGCCAGCAGCGAACCAAACAGGGTCGACTATGGCTACACCTTC
CASSEPNRVDYGYTF
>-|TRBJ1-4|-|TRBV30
TGTGCCTGGAGTGTACTAATTAATGAAAAACTGTTTTTT
CAWSVLINEKLFF
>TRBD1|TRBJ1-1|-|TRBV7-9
TGTGCCAGCAGCTTAGCCGACAGGGGAATGGGCACTGAAGCTTTCTTT
CASSLADRGMGTEAFF
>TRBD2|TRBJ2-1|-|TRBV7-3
TGTGCCAGCAGCTTCACCGGGACTAGCACCTACAATGAGCAGTTCTTC
CASSFTGTSTYNEQFF
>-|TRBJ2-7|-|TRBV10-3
TGTGCCATCAGTGAGTCGAGGGGGAGCCACGAGCAGTACTTC
CAISESRGSHEQYF
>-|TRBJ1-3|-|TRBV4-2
TGTGCCAGCAGCCAAGAGCGGGCATCCTCAACTGGAAACACCATATATTTT
CASSQERASSTGNTIYF
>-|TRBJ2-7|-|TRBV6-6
TGTGCCAGCAGTCCCGAGGGGGTGCAGTACTTC
CASSPEGVQYF
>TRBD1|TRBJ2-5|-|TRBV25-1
TGTGCCAGCAGCCCAGGGGGCAGTGAAGAGACCCAGTACTTC
CASSPGGSEETQYF
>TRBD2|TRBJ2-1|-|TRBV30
TGTGCCTGGAGTGCTGGGGGGGGAAGCAAGTTCTTC
CAWSAGGGSKFF
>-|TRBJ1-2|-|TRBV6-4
TGTGCCAGCAGTGACATGGCGGCTCCATTCGGAGGCTACACCTTC
CASSDMAAPFGGYTF
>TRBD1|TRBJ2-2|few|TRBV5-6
TGTGCCAGCAGCCCCGGGACAGGGGGCGTCACCGGGGAGCTGTTTTTT
CASSPGTGGVTGELFF
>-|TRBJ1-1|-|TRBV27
TGTGCCAGCAGTCACTACAGGGACACTGAAGCTTTCTTT
CASSHYRDTEAFF
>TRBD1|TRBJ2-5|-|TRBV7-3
TGTGCCAGCAGCCCAAACAGGGGGGAGACCCAGTACTTC
CASSPNRGETQYF
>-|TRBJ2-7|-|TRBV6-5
TGTGCCAGCAGTCGCCGCGGGCAAGGCTACGAGCAGTACTTC
CASSRRGQGYEQYF
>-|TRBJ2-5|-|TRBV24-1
TGTGCCACCAGTGATTTGCTAGCATCCCAAGAGACCCAGTACTTC
CATSDLLASQETQYF
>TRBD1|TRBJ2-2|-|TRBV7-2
TGTGCCTGCCCTCGACAGGGGGCGAGTAACGGGGAGCTGTTTTTT
CACPRQGASNGELFF